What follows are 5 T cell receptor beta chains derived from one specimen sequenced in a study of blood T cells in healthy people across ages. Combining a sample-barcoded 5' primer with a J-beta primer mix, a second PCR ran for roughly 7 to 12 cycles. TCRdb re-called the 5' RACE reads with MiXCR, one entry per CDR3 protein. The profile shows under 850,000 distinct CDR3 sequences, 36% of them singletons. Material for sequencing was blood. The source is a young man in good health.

As DNA, the CDR3 is TGTGCCAGCAGCTCCAGTGGGTCGGCCAACGTTGAAGCTTTCTTT. Protein: CASSSSGSANVEAFF. V and J are TRBV11-3 and TRBJ1-1; D unclear. The V gene lost 4 bases and the J gene lost 7 bases, with 19 bases spanning the gap. CDR3 size: 15 residues. Germline CDR1 reads SGHNT; CDR2 reads YENEEA.

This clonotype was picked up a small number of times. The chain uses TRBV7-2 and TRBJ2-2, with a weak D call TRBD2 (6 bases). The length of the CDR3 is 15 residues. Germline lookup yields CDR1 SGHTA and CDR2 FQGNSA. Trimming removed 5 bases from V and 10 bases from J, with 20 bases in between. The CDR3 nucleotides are TGTGCCAGCAGCCCAGAAAGGGGACCGCGGGAGGAGCTGTTTTTT. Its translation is CASSPERGPREELFF.

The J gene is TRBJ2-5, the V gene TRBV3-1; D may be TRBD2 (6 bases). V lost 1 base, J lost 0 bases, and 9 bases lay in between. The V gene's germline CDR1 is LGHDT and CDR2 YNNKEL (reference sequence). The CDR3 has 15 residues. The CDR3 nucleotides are TGTGCCAGCAGCCAAGCCGGGGGAGACCAAGAGACCCAGTACTTC. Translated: CASSQAGGDQETQYF.

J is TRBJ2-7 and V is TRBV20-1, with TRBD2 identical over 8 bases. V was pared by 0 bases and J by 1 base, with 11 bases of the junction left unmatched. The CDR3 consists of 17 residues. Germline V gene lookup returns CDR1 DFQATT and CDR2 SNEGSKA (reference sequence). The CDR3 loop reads CSARDPRSGRASYEQYF. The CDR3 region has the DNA TGCAGTGCTAGAGATCCCAGAAGCGGGAGAGCTTCCTACGAGCAGTACTTC.

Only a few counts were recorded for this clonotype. CDR3 sequence (DNA): TGCAGTGCTAGATCCGGACGGAATGCTAATGAAAAACTGTTTTTT. This codes for CSARSGRNANEKLFF. The rearrangement joins TRBV20-1 to TRBJ1-4; D is unresolved. Trimming left V 2 bases short and J 3 bases short, with 13 bases between. Germline-derived CDR1 and CDR2 are DFQATT and SNEGSKA (reference sequence). The CDR3 has 15 residues.